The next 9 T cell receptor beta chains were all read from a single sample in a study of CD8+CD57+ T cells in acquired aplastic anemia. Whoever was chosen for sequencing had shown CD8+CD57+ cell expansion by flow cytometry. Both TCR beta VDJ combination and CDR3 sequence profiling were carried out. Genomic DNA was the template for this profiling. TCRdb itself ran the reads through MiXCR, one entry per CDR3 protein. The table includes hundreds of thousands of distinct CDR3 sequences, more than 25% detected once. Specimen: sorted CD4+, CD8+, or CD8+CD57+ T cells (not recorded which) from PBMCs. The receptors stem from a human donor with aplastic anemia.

This CDR3 reads CASSRDQVVSYEQYF. DNA for the CDR3: TGTGCCAGCAGCCGGGATCAAGTAGTCTCCTACGAGCAGTACTTC. The chain uses TRBV11-2 and TRBJ2-7; perhaps TRBD2 as D (5 bases). There are 15 residues in the CDR3. CDR1 and CDR2 from the germline V gene are SGHAT and FQNNGV. The V end was cut by 5 bases, the J end by 0 bases, with 14 bases between. The full variable domain, completed using reference TRBV11-2 and TRBJ2-7, is EAGVAQSPRYKIIEKRQSVAFWCNPISGHATLYWYQQILGQGPKLLIQFQNNGVVDDSQLPKDRFSAERLKGVDSTLKIQPAKLEDSAVYLCASSRDQVVSYEQYFGPGTRLTVT.

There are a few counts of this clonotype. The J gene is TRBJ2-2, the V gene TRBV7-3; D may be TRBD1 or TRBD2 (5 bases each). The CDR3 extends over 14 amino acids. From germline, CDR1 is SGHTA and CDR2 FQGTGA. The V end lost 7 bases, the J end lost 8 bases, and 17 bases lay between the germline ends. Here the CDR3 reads CASTSGTLGGELFF. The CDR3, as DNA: TGTGCCAGCACTTCCGGGACCCTAGGAGGGGAGCTGTTTTTT. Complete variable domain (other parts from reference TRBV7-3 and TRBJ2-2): GAGVSQTPSNKVTEKGKYVELRCDPISGHTALYWYRQSLGQGPEFLIYFQGTGAADDSGLPNDRFFAVRPEGSVSTLKIQRTERGDSAVYLCASTSGTLGGELFFGEGSRLTVL.

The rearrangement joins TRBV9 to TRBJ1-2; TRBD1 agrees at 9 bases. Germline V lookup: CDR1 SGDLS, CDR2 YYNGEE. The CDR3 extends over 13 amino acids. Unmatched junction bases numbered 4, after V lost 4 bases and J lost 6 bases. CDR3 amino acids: CASSSRTGDGYTF. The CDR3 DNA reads TGTGCCAGCAGCTCCCGGACAGGGGATGGCTACACCTTC.

The CDR3 loop reads CASSPEKGGRRNTIYF. CDR3 DNA: TGTGCCAGCAGCCCAGAAAAGGGGGGGAGGAGAAACACCATATATTTT. The gene calls are TRBV7-8 and TRBJ1-3; D may be TRBD1 (6 bases). Trimming took 5 bases from V and 5 from J, leaving 19 bases between them. The CDR3 contains 16 residues. Germline V gene lookup returns CDR1 SGHVS and CDR2 FQNEAQ.

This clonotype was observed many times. The chain's CDR3 is CASSFSSDSPLHF. The CDR3 DNA reads as TGTGCCAGCAGCTTTTCCAGTGATTCACCCCTCCACTTT. The chain is built from TRBV7-3 and TRBJ1-6; no firm D call. This CDR3 has 13 amino acids. V was trimmed by 3 bases and J by 8 bases, leaving 8 bases between them. Germline V gene lookup returns CDR1 SGHTA and CDR2 FQGTGA. The entire variable domain, with the rest obtained from reference TRBV7-3 and TRBJ1-6, is as follows: GAGVSQTPSNKVTEKGKYVELRCDPISGHTALYWYRQSLGQGPEFLIYFQGTGAADDSGLPNDRFFAVRPEGSVSTLKIQRTERGDSAVYLCASSFSSDSPLHFGNGTRLTVT.

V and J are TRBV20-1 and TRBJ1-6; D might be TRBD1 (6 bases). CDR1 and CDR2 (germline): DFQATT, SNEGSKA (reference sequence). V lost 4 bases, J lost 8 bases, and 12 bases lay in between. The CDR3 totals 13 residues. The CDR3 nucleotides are TGCAGTGCTAACCGGGACAAAGATTCACCCCTCCACTTT. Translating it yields CSANRDKDSPLHF.

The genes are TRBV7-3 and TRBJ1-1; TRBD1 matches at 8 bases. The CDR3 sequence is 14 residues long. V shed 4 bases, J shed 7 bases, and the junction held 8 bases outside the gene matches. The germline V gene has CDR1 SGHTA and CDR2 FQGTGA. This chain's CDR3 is CASSSGPGQVEAFF. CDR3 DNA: TGTGCCAGCAGCTCCGGACCGGGACAGGTTGAAGCTTTCTTT. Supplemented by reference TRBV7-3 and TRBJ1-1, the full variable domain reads GAGVSQTPSNKVTEKGKYVELRCDPISGHTALYWYRQSLGQGPEFLIYFQGTGAADDSGLPNDRFFAVRPEGSVSTLKIQRTERGDSAVYLCASSSGPGQVEAFFGQGTRLTVV.

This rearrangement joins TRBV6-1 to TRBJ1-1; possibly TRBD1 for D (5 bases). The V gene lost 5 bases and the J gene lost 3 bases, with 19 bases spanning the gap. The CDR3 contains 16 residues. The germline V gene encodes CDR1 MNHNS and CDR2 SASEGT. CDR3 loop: CASSRYSGASDTEAFF. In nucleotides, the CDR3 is TGTGCCAGCAGTCGATATTCCGGGGCCAGTGACACTGAAGCTTTCTTT.

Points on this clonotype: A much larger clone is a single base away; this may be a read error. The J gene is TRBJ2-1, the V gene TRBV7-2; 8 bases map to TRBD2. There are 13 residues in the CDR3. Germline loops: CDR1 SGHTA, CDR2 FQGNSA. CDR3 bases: TGTGACAGCAGCGGGACTAGTTCCAATGAGCAGTTCTTC. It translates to CDSSGTSSNEQFF.